The clone carrying this TCR beta chain was detected once. Its specificity is not known. The sample belongs to a study of response to subunit inactivated influenza vaccine. Study conclusions and caveats: The authors suggested that every seasonal influenza vaccination recruits few new T cells.

TCRdb fed the RT-PCR reads into MiXCR, producing one record per CDR3 protein. The data contain about 240,000 distinct CDR3 sequences, about 12% of them singletons. V lost 5 bases and J lost 6; bases outside the gene matches: 12. The CDR3 sequence is 16 residues long. Sequences were derived from non-naive T cells sorted from PBMCs, sampled 14 days before vaccination. The chain employs TRBV12-3 or TRBV12-4 and TRBJ2-7, with 11 bases aligning to TRBD2. This TCR came from a man in his fifties or sixties who received an inactivated influenza vaccine. CDR3 amino acids: CASSPGLAGGSGEQYF. DNA of the CDR3: TGTGCCAGCAGTCCGGGCCTAGCGGGAGGTTCGGGCGAGCAGTACTTC.